This TCR beta chain was captured by sequencing in a study of STAT5B mutations in CD4+ large granular lymphocyte leukemia. As for the study in general: The CDR3 'QG' motif was associated with a particular HLA allele among healthy donors.

Of note for this clone: Its target is not known.

Controls came from buffy coats of healthy blood donors. Study-wide findings and caveats: Around 25% of private leukemic clonotypes occurred rarely in other patients' non-leukemic repertoires.

Germline V lookup: CDR1 SGHVS, CDR2 FNYEAQ. The CDR3 has 17 amino acids. Trimming removed 1 base at V and 0 bases at J, with 12 bases between. Sequencing was performed with immunoSEQ multiplex PCR; in TCRdb, only in-frame clones are kept and a portion is missing. The data contain roughly 46,000 clones, roughly four fifths of them seen just once; the ten biggest clones take up more than 0.3%. Sequencing was performed on CD4+ T cells from blood buffy coats. The chain combines TRBV7-6 with TRBJ2-2, with D tentatively TRBD1 (6 bases). The receptor was derived from a human donor in good health. As DNA, the CDR3 is TGTGCCAGCAGCTTAGTGTCTGGGGGCGCGAACACCGGGGAGCTGTTTTTT. This gives the protein CASSLVSGGANTGELFF.